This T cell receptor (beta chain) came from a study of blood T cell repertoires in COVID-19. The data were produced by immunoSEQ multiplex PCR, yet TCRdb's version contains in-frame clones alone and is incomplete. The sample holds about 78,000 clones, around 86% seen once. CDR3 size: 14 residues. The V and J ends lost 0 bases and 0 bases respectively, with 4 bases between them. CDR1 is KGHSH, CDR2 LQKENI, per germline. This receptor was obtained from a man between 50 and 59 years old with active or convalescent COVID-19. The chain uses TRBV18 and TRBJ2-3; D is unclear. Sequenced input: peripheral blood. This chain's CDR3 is CASSPPQSTDTQYF. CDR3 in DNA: TGTGCCAGCTCACCACCGCAGAGCACAGATACGCAGTATTTT.